This note documents a single T cell receptor (beta chain) sequence. This record comes from a study of blood T cell repertoires in COVID-19. Study context: Acute-phase and convalescent COVID-19 samples originated in the United States, Italy and Spain. T cells, B-cell-depleted T cells, or PBMCs supplied cDNA or gDNA.

This CDR3 spans 15 amino acids. V was pared by 2 bases and J by 6 bases, with 6 bases of the junction left unmatched. Germline CDR1 reads SGDLS; CDR2 reads YYNGEE. The authors' processing: Nucleated cell counts were estimated from reference gene primer amplification. TCRdb keeps only in-frame clones here, not all; method: immunoSEQ multiplex PCR. The V and J calls and clone size were taken over from that table, and D and trimming were inferred from the DNA. Among 120,000 or so clones listed, roughly 83% were seen once. The sample was peripheral blood. The V gene is TRBV9, the J gene TRBJ2-3; 10 bases are a match to TRBD2. The clonotype originates from a man aged 35 to 55 with active or convalescent COVID-19. CDR3: CASSVLAGGADTQYF. DNA for the CDR3: TGTGCCAGCAGCGTTTTAGCGGGGGGCGCGGATACGCAGTATTTT.